This T cell receptor beta chain was sequenced during a study of CXCR3-negative and CXCR3-positive naive CD8 T cells. Naive CD8+ T lymphocytes were specified as CD45RO-CCR7+CD27+CD95-. UMI-tagged TRB cDNA libraries were built via 5' RACE. TCRdb re-called the 5' RACE reads and catalogs CDR3 proteins one per entry, DNA excluded. Recorded for this sample: 65,000 to 85,000 distinct CDR3 sequences. CDR1 and CDR2 (germline): MGHRA, YSYEKL. This CDR3 region has 14 residues. Sample: naive CXCR3- CD8+ T cells from blood. Described subset: CD45RO-CCR7+CD27+CD95- naive CD8+ T cells lacking CXCR3 (TNR3-). The V gene is TRBV4-1, the J gene TRBJ2-1; TCRdb outputs TRBD2, but without DNA this stays unchecked. This clonotype originated in a human donor in good health. Some clones in this sample may be carry-over from other donors' samples. The CDR3 region is CASSPGLAGGEQFF.